This is a list of T cell receptor beta chains from one sample in a study of T cell responses to AZD1222 COVID-19 vaccine. Profiled with immunoSEQ multiplex PCR; TCRdb holds only in-frame clones, not every one. This table has 200,000 or so clones, 85% to 90% appearing once. The material sequenced was peripheral blood, taken on day 0 of AZD1222 vaccination. These receptors were taken from an adult in good health. The CDR3 runs from the conserved cysteine through the conserved F or W. A D gene is named only where the DNA matches it firmly. Size tells how often a clone was seen (once, few, many) or the class of an expanded clone, and some rows leave it out.

v_gene	abundance	j_gene	d_gene	CDR3aa	CDR3nt
TRBV19	.	TRBJ2-1	.	CASSIVGKGGNNEQFF	TGTGCCAGTAGTATAGTGGGGAAAGGTGGTAACAATGAGCAGTTCTTC
TRBV20-1	.	TRBJ2-5	.	CSASIQPWETQYF	TGCAGTGCTAGTATCCAGCCCTGGGAGACCCAGTACTTC
TRBV27	.	TRBJ1-2	.	CASSLSGQAVSDAYTF	TGTGCCAGCAGTTTATCCGGCCAGGCTGTAAGTGATGCCTACACCTTC
TRBV7-9	.	TRBJ2-7	.	CASSPEGDKAYEQYF	TGTGCCAGCAGCCCTGAGGGGGACAAGGCCTACGAGCAGTACTTC
TRBV19	.	TRBJ2-1	.	CASSRGLTRGSYNEQFF	TGTGCCAGTAGTAGGGGACTCACGCGGGGCTCCTACAATGAGCAGTTCTTC
TRBV28	.	TRBJ1-5	.	CASSLSTQPQHF	TGTGCCAGCAGTTTATCAACTCAGCCCCAGCATTTT
TRBV19	.	TRBJ2-1	TRBD2	CASSIWASGDNEQFF	TGTGCCAGTAGTATTTGGGCTAGCGGGGACAATGAGCAGTTCTTC
TRBV5-1	.	TRBJ2-1	TRBD2	CASSLETSGAYNEQFF	TGCGCCAGCAGCTTGGAGACTAGCGGGGCCTACAATGAGCAGTTCTTC
TRBV5-1	.	TRBJ2-5	TRBD2	CASKSLAGEGAGETQYF	TGCGCCAGCAAGTCCCTAGCGGGAGAAGGGGCCGGGGAGACCCAGTACTTC
TRBV6-5	.	TRBJ1-1	TRBD1	CASSYSDRGGVEAFF	TGTGCCAGCAGTTACTCGGACAGGGGAGGGGTTGAAGCTTTCTTT
TRBV7-3	.	TRBJ1-2	TRBD1	CASSLSGTVRNGYTF	TGTGCCAGCAGCTTATCGGGGACAGTGAGGAATGGCTACACCTTC
TRBV28	once	TRBJ1-2	.	CASSFYLDSNYGYTF	TGTGCCAGCAGTTTTTACCTGGATAGTAACTATGGCTACACCTTC
TRBV30	.	TRBJ2-5	.	CAWCTNRYQETQYF	TGTGCCTGGTGTACCAACCGGTACCAAGAGACCCAGTACTTC
TRBV5-1	.	TRBJ1-4	.	CASSLNRANEKLFF	TGCGCCAGCAGCTTGAACAGGGCTAATGAAAAACTGTTTTTT
TRBV9	.	TRBJ1-3	.	CASSPGGLSGNTIYF	TGTGCCAGCAGTCCGGGGGGTCTCTCTGGAAACACCATATATTTT
TRBV5-4	.	TRBJ2-3	TRBD2	CASSFGGGGASDTQYF	TGTGCCAGCAGCTTTGGGGGCGGGGGGGCGTCAGATACGCAGTATTTT
TRBV5-1	.	TRBJ2-5	TRBD2	CASIASLRGGQETQYF	TGCGCCAGCATAGCTTCCCTACGGGGGGGCCAAGAGACCCAGTACTTC
TRBV3-1/TRBV3-2	.	TRBJ1-5	.	CASSQSGTDQPQHF	TGTGCCAGCAGCCAGTCAGGGACCGATCAGCCCCAGCATTTT
TRBV27	.	TRBJ1-2	.	CASRGGAPGYTF	TGTGCCAGCCGAGGAGGGGCTCCTGGCTACACCTTC
TRBV12-3/TRBV12-4	once	TRBJ1-2	.	CASSSDLYGYTF	TGTGCCAGCAGCTCCGACTTGTACGGCTACACCTTC
TRBV5-5	once	TRBJ2-1	TRBD1	CASSFQAGTVKNYNEQFF	TGTGCCAGCAGCTTCCAGGCCGGGACAGTAAAGAACTACAATGAGCAGTTCTTC
TRBV15	once	TRBJ2-7	.	CATSGGARPYEQYF	TGTGCCACCAGCGGAGGGGCGAGGCCCTACGAGCAGTACTTC
TRBV3-1/TRBV3-2	.	TRBJ2-2	.	CASSPRSANTGELFF	TGTGCCAGCAGCCCTAGGAGTGCGAACACCGGGGAGCTGTTTTTT
TRBV6-4	.	TRBJ1-6	.	CASSDEGPNSPLHF	TGTGCCAGCAGTGATGAGGGGCCCAATTCACCCCTCCACTTT
TRBV18	.	TRBJ1-3	TRBD1	CASSHTTGKDSDTIYF	TGTGCCAGCTCACACACGACAGGGAAGGATTCGGACACCATATATTTT
TRBV14	.	TRBJ1-4	.	CASSPRHNNEKLFF	TGTGCCAGCAGCCCTCGACACAACAATGAAAAACTGTTTTTT
TRBV12-3/TRBV12-4	.	TRBJ1-2	.	CASSLEGYGYTF	TGTGCCAGCAGTTTGGAGGGCTATGGCTACACCTTC
TRBV27	.	TRBJ2-7	TRBD2	CASSGAAGENYEQYF	TGTGCCAGCAGTGGGGCGGCGGGAGAGAACTACGAGCAGTACTTC
TRBV7-3	.	TRBJ2-1	TRBD1	CASSLEGQARDEQFF	TGTGCCAGCAGCTTAGAAGGACAGGCTAGGGATGAGCAGTTCTTC
TRBV30	few	TRBJ2-3	TRBD2	CAWSRPGSGAITDTQYF	TGTGCCTGGAGTCGCCCGGGGAGCGGGGCAATCACAGATACGCAGTATTTT
TRBV4-3	.	TRBJ2-1	.	CASSQDLRRDGTNEQFF	TGCGCCAGCAGCCAAGATCTTCGGAGGGACGGTACCAATGAGCAGTTCTTC
TRBV18	.	TRBJ1-4	.	CASSPPRAGSNEKLFF	TGTGCCAGCTCACCACCCCGGGCCGGATCTAATGAAAAACTGTTTTTT
TRBV6-5	.	TRBJ2-3	TRBD1	CASSYQGAGTDTQYF	TGTGCCAGCAGTTACCAGGGGGCCGGCACAGATACGCAGTATTTT
TRBV6-6	once	TRBJ1-4	.	CASSLGGTNEKLFF	TGTGCCAGCAGTCTGGGGGGGACTAATGAAAAACTGTTTTTT
TRBV6-5	.	TRBJ1-1	.	CASSFGSLLGEAFF	TGTGCCAGCAGTTTCGGCTCTTTGTTGGGTGAAGCTTTCTTT
TRBV3-1/TRBV3-2	.	TRBJ1-2	TRBD1	CASSPDRAFNYGYTF	TGTGCCAGCAGCCCCGACAGGGCATTTAACTATGGCTACACCTTC
TRBV27	once	TRBJ2-2	.	CASSKLTVNTGELFF	TGTGCCAGCAGTAAATTGACAGTAAACACCGGGGAGCTGTTTTTT
TRBV4-2	.	TRBJ2-7	TRBD2	CASSPNPGLAVRYEQYF	TGTGCCAGCAGCCCCAACCCCGGACTAGCGGTACGCTACGAGCAGTACTTC
TRBV20-1	.	TRBJ2-7	.	CSATARDLVF	TGCAGTGCTACGGCCCGGGACCTTGTGTTC
TRBV27	once	TRBJ1-4	.	CASRSGATNEKLFF	TGTGCCAGCCGATCGGGAGCAACTAATGAAAAACTGTTTTTT
TRBV7-9	.	TRBJ1-1	.	CAYEGLLNTEAFF	TGTGCCTACGAGGGACTCCTGAACACTGAAGCTTTCTTT
TRBV5-1	.	TRBJ2-7	TRBD2	CASSAPGLVGEQYF	TGCGCCAGCAGCGCTCCGGGACTAGTGGGGGAGCAGTACTTC
TRBV5-1	.	TRBJ2-1	TRBD1	CASSFTTGANEQFF	TGCGCCAGCAGCTTCACAACAGGGGCGAATGAGCAGTTCTTC
TRBV18	.	TRBJ1-3	TRBD1	CASSPWGQIGSGIFTNTIYF	TGTGCCAGCTCACCATGGGGACAGATAGGATCGGGTATCTTCACAAACACCATATATTTT
TRBV2	.	TRBJ2-2	.	CASMRGANTGELFF	TGTGCCAGCATGAGGGGCGCGAACACCGGGGAGCTGTTTTTT
TRBV9	once	TRBJ2-2	.	CASSVAIENGELFF	TGTGCCAGCAGCGTAGCCATAGAGAACGGGGAGCTGTTTTTT
TRBV6-5	.	TRBJ2-7	.	CASRQGSSYEQYF	TGTGCCAGCAGGCAGGGGAGCTCCTACGAGCAGTACTTC
TRBV28	.	TRBJ1-3	.	CASSPPTGNTIYF	TGTGCCAGCAGTCCTCCAACTGGAAACACCATATATTTT
TRBV7-2	.	TRBJ2-7	TRBD2	CASSSRLAAEQYF	TGTGCCAGCAGCTCCCGGCTAGCGGCCGAGCAGTACTTC
TRBV5-1	.	TRBJ2-1	.	CASNRGSSSYNEQFF	TGCGCCAGCAATAGGGGTTCGAGCTCCTACAATGAGCAGTTCTTC
TRBV18	.	TRBJ2-3	.	CASSPVRVSDTQYF	TGTGCCAGCTCACCGGTCAGGGTTTCTGATACGCAGTATTTT
TRBV29-1	.	TRBJ2-1	.	CSVPPGSVGYNEQFF	TGCAGCGTTCCCCCAGGGAGTGTAGGGTACAATGAGCAGTTCTTC
TRBV10-3	.	TRBJ2-3	.	CAISEITTEGTQYF	TGTGCCATCAGTGAGATCACTACGGAAGGTACGCAGTATTTT
TRBV6-2/TRBV6-3	.	TRBJ1-5	TRBD1	CASSLGQGSSPQHF	TGTGCCAGCAGTTTAGGACAGGGGTCCTCACCCCAGCATTTT